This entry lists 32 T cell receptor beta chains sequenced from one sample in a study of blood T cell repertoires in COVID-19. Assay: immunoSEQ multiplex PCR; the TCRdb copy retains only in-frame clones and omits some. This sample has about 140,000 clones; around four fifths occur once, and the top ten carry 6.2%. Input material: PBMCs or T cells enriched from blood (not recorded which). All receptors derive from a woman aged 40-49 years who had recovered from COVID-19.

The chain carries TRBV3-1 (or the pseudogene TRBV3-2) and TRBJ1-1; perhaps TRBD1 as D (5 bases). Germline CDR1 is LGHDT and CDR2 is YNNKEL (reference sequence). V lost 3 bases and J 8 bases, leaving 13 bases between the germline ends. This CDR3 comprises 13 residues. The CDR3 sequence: CASSQSGPIEAFF. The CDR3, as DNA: TGTGCCAGCAGCCAGTCAGGGCCCATAGAAGCTTTCTTT.

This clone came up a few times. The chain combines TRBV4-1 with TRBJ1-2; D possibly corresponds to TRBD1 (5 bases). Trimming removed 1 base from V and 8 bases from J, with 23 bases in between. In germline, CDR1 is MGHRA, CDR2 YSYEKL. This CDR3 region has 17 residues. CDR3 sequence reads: CASSQGSEPRVGEGYTF. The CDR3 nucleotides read TGCGCCAGCAGCCAAGGTAGTGAGCCCAGGGTGGGCGAGGGCTACACCTTC.

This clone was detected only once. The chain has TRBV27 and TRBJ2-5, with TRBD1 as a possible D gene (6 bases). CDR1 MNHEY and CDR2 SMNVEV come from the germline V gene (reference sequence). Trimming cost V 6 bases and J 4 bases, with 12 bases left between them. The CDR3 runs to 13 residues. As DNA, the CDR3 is TGTGCCAGCAGCCAGGTGGGGGCAGAGACCCAGTACTTC. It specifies CASSQVGAETQYF.

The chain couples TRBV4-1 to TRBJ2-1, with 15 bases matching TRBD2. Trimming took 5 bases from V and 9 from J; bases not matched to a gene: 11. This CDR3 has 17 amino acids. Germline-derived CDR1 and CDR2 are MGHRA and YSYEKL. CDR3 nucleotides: TGCGCCAGCAGCGGCCGCGGACTAGCGGGAGGGCCAAGTGAGCAGTTCTTC. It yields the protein CASSGRGLAGGPSEQFF.

The CDR3 loop reads CASSPTGLGNTEAFF. The CDR3 nucleotides are TGTGCCAGCAGTCCAACAGGGCTTGGGAACACTGAAGCTTTCTTT. The chain carries TRBV27 and TRBJ1-1; the D gene is possibly TRBD1 (6 bases). Trimming left V 5 bases short and J 1 base short, with 14 bases between. Germline assignment: CDR1 MNHEY and CDR2 SMNVEV (reference sequence). The CDR3 runs 15 residues.

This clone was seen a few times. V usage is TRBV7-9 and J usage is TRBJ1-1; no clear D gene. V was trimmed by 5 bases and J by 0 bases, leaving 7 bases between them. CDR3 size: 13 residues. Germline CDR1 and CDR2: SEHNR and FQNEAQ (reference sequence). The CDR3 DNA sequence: TGTGCCAGCAGCCTCGACATGAACACTGAAGCTTTCTTT. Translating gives CASSLDMNTEAFF.

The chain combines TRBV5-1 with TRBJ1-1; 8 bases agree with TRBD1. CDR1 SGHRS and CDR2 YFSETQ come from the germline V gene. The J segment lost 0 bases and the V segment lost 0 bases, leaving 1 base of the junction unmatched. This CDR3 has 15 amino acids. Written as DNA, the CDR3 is TGCGCCAGCAGCTTGGCAGGGGGCATGAACACTGAAGCTTTCTTT. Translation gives CASSLAGGMNTEAFF.

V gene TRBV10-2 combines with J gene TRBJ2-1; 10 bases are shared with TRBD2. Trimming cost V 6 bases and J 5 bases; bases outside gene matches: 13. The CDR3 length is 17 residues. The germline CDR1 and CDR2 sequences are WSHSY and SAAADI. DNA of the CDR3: TGCGCCAGCAGAACTAGCGGGATCGTACTTACTGACAATGAGCAGTTCTTC. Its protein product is CASRTSGIVLTDNEQFF.

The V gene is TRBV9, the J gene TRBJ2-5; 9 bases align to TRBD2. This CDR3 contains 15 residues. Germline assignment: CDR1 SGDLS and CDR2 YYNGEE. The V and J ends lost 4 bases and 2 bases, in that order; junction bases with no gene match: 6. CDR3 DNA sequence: TGTGCCAGCAGCACTTCCCTAGCGGGGCAAGAGACCCAGTACTTC. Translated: CASSTSLAGQETQYF.

Here the CDR3 DNA reads TGTGCCAGCAGTGAACAGAGCTCACGGGGTGAAAAACTGTTTTTT. Translation: CASSEQSSRGEKLFF. The chain carries TRBV6-1 and TRBJ1-4; D uncertain. CDR3 size: 15 residues. V lost 2 bases and J 7 bases, leaving 14 bases between the germline ends. Per the germline V gene, CDR1 is MNHNS and CDR2 is SASEGT.

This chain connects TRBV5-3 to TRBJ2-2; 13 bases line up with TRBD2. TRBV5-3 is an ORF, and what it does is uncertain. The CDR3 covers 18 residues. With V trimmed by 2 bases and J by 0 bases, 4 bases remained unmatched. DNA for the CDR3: TGTGCCAGAAGCTTACGGACTAGCGGGGGCCCGAACACCGGGGAGCTGTTTTTT. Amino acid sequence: CARSLRTSGGPNTGELFF.

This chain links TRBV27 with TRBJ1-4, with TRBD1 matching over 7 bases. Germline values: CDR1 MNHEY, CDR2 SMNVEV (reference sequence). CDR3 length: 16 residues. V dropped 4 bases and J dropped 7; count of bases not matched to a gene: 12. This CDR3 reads CASSSLEGGLGEKLFF. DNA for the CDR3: TGTGCCAGCAGTTCTCTAGAAGGGGGCTTAGGTGAAAAACTGTTTTTT.

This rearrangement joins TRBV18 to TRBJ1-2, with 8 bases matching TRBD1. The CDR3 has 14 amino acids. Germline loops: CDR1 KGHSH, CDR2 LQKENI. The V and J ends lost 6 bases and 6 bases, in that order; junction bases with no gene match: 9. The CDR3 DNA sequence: TGTGCCAGCTCTCGACAGGGGAGGGAGGATGGCTACACCTTC. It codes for CASSRQGREDGYTF.

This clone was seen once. The CDR3 bases are TGCAGTGCTAGAGTTTCCGGGGAGCAGTACTTC. Translated: CSARVSGEQYF. The chain joins TRBV20-1 to TRBJ2-7; D unresolved. Germline V gene data show CDR1 as DFQATT and CDR2 as SNEGSKA (reference sequence). Trimming shortened V by 1 base and J by 7 bases, and 8 bases separated the two germline ends. This CDR3 region has 11 residues.

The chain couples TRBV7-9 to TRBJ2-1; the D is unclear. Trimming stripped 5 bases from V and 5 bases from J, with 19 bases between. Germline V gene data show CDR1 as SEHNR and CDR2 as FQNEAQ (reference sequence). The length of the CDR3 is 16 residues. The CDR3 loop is CASSLKTGSLNNEQFF. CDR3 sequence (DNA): TGTGCCAGCAGCCTAAAGACCGGGTCCCTTAACAATGAGCAGTTCTTC.

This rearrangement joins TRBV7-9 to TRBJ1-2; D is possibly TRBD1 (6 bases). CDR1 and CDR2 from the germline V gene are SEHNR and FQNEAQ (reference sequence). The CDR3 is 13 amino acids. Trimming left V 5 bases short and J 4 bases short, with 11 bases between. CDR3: CASSQEGGYGYTF. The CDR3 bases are TGTGCCAGCAGCCAAGAAGGGGGCTATGGCTACACCTTC.

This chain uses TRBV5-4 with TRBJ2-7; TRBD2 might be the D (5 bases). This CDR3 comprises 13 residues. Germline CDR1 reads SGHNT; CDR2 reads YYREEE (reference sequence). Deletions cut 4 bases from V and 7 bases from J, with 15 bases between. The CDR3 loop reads CASSPNGGTEQYF. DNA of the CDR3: TGTGCCAGCAGCCCGAATGGAGGTACAGAGCAGTACTTC.

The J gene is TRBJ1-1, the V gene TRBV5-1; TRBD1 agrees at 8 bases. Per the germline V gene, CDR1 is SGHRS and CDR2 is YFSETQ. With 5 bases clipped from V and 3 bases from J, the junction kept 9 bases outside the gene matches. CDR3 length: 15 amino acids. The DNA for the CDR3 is TGCGCCAGCAGTCCCCGGACAGGGCGGGACACTGAAGCTTTCTTT. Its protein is CASSPRTGRDTEAFF.

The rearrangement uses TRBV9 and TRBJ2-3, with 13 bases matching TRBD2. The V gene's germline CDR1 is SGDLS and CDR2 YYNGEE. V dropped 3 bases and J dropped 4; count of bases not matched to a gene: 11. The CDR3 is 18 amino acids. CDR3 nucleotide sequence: TGTGCCAGCAGCGCAAGCGGGACTAGCGGGACGGTCGCAGATACGCAGTATTTT. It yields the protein CASSASGTSGTVADTQYF.

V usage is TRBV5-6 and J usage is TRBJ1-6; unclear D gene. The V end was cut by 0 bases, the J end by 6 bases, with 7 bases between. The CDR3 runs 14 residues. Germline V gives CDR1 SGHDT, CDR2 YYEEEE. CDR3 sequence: CASSLGFFNSPLHF. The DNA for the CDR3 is TGTGCCAGCAGCTTGGGTTTCTTTAATTCACCCCTCCACTTT.

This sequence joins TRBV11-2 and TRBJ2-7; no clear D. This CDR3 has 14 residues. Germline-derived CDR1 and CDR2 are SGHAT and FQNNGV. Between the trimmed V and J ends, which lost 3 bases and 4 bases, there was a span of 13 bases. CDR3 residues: CASSLAGGVYEQYF. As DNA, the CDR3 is TGTGCCAGCAGCTTGGCAGGTGGCGTTTACGAGCAGTACTTC.

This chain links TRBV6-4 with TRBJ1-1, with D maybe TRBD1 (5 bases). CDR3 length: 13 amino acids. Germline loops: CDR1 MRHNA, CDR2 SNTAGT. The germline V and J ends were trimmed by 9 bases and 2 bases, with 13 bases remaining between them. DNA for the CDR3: TGTGCCAGTAGTTTCCAGGGAAACACTGAAGCTTTCTTT. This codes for CASSFQGNTEAFF.

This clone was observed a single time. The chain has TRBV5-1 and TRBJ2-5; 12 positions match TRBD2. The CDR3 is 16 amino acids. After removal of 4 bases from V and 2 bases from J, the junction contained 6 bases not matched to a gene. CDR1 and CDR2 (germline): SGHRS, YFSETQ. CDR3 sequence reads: CASSPRLAGVQETQYF. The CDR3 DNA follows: TGCGCCAGCAGCCCCAGACTAGCGGGAGTACAAGAGACCCAGTACTTC.

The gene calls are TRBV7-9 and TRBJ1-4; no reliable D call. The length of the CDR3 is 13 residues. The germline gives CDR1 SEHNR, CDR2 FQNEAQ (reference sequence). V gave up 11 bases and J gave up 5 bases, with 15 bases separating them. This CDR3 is CAGFQSENEKLFF. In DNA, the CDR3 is TGTGCCGGGTTTCAGAGCGAGAATGAAAAACTGTTTTTT. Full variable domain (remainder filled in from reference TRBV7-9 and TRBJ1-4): DTGVSQNPRHKITKRGQNVTFRCDPISEHNRLYWYRQTLGQGPEFLTYFQNEAQLEKSRLLSDRFSAERPKGSFSTLEIQRTEQGDSAMYLCAGFQSENEKLFFGSGTQLSVL.

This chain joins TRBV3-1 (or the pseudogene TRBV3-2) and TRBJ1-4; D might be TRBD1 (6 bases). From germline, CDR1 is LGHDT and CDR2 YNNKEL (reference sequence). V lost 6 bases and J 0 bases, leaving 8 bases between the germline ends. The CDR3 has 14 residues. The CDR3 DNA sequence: TGTGCCAGCAGTCGACAGGCAACTAATGAAAAACTGTTTTTT. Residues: CASSRQATNEKLFF.

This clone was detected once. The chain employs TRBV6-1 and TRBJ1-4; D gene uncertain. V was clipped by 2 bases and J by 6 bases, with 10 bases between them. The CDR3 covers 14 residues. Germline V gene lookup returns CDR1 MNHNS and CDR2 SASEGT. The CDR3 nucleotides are TGTGCCAGCAGTGAACTGGGGAGCGATGAAAAACTGTTTTTT. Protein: CASSELGSDEKLFF.

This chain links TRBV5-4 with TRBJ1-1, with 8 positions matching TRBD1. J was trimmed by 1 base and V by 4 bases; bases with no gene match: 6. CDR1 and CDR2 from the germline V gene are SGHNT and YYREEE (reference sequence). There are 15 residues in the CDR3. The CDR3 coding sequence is TGTGCCAGCAGCCCGCGGACAGGGTGGAACACTGAAGCTTTCTTT. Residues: CASSPRTGWNTEAFF.

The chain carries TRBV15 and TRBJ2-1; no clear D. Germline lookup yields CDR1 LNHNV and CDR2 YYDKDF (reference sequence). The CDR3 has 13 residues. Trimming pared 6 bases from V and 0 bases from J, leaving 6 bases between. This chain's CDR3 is CATSSSSYNEQFF. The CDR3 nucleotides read TGTGCCACCAGTTCGAGCTCCTACAATGAGCAGTTCTTC. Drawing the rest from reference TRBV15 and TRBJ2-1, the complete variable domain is DAMVIQNPRYQVTQFGKPVTLSCSQTLNHNVMYWYQQKSSQAPKLLFHYYDKDFNNEADTPDNFQSRRPNTSFCFLDIRSPGLGDTAMYLCATSSSSYNEQFFGPGTRLTVL.

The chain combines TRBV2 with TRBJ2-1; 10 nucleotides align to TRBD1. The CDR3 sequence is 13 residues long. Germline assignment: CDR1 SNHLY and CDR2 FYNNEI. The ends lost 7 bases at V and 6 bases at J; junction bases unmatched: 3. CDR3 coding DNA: TGTGCCAGCATCGGGACAGGGGTCAATGAGCAGTTCTTC. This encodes CASIGTGVNEQFF.

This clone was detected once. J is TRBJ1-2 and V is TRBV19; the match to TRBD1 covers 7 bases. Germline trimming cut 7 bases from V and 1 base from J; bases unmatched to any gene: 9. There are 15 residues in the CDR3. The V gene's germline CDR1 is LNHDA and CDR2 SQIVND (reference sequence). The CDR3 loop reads CASTTGRSLNYGYTF. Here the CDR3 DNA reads TGTGCCAGTACGACAGGGAGGTCCCTTAACTATGGCTACACCTTC.

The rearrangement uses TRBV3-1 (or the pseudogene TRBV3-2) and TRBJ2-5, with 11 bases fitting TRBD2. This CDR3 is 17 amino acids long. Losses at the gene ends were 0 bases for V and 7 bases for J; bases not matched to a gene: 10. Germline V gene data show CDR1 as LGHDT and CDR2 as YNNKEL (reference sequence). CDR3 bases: TGTGCCAGCAGCCAAGAGCTACTAGCGGGAGATCTGGGGACCCAGTACTTC. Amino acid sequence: CASSQELLAGDLGTQYF.

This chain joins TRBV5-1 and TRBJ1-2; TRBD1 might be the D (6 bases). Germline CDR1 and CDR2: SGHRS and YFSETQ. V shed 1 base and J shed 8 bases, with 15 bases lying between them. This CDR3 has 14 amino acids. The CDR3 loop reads CASSLPSPGEGYTF. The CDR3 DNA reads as TGCGCCAGCAGCTTGCCTAGTCCAGGGGAGGGCTACACCTTC.